The present T cell receptor beta chain was sequenced within a study of blood T cell repertoires in COVID-19. Sequencing was performed with immunoSEQ multiplex PCR; in TCRdb, only in-frame clones are kept and a portion is missing. The table has almost 250,000 clones, approximately 86% seen once. V was shortened by 3 bases and J by 3 bases, with 8 bases between the two germline ends. This CDR3 region has 14 residues. Germline loops: CDR1 SNHLY, CDR2 FYNNEI. The sequencing sample was made of peripheral blood. The sequence derives from a woman in her fifties or sixties who had recovered from COVID-19. J is TRBJ1-4 and V is TRBV2, with D unclear. DNA for the CDR3: TGTGCCAGCAGTGACACTCTGGCTAATGAAAAACTGTTTTTT. Amino acids: CASSDTLANEKLFF.